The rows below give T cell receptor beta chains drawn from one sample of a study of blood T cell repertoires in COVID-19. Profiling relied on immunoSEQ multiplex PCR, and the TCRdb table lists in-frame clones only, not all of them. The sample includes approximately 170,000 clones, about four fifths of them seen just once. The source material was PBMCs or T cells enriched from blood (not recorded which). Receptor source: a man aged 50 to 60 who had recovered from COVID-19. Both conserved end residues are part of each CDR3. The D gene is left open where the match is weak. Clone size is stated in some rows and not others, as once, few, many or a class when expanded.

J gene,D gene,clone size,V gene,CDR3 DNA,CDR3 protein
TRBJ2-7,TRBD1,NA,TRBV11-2,TGTGCCAGCAGGAGGGACAGCCGCTCCTACGAGCAGTACTTC,CASRRDSRSYEQYF
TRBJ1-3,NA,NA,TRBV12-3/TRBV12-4,TGTGCCAGCAGTTTTCACAGGGAGAACACCATATATTTT,CASSFHRENTIYF
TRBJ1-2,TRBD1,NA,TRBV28,TGTGCCAGCAGAACGGGACAGGGGGAAAACTATGGCTACACCTTC,CASRTGQGENYGYTF
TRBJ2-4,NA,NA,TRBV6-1,TGTGCCAGCAGTGTAGGTCAGGGTGGGACCAAAAACATTCAGTACTTC,CASSVGQGGTKNIQYF
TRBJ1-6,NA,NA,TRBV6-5,TGTGCCAGCAGTTACTCGAACAGGAATTCACCCCTCCACTTT,CASSYSNRNSPLHF
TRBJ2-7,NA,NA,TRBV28,TGTGCCAGCAGTCAGGGGTACGAGCAGTACTTC,CASSQGYEQYF
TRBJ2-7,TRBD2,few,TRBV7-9,TGTGCCAGCAGCTCACTTGGCGGGGGGCGCCTTTACGAGCAGTACTTC,CASSSLGGGRLYEQYF
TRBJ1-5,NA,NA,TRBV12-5,TGTGCTACCAACCCAAGACAGGATAGCAATCAGCCCCAGCATTTT,CATNPRQDSNQPQHF
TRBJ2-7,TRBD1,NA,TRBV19,TGTGCCAGTAGTATAGCAACAGGGGCTCCGAACGAGCAGTACTTC,CASSIATGAPNEQYF
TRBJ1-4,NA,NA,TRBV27,TGTGCCAGCAGCGCCAACAGGGTATCTAATGAAAAACTGTTTTTT,CASSANRVSNEKLFF
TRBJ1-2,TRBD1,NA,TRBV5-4,TGTGCCAGCAGCTCGACAGGGACTTACCCATATGGCTACACCTTC,CASSSTGTYPYGYTF
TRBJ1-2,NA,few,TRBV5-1,TGCGCCAGCAGCCCCACGGGGGGCCGTAACTATGGCTACACCTTC,CASSPTGGRNYGYTF
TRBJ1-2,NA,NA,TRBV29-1,TGCAGCGTTGGCGGCCCCTATGGCTACACCTTC,CSVGGPYGYTF
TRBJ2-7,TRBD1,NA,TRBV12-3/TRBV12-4,TGTGCCAGCAGTCGGGACAGGGACTATGAGCAGTACTTC,CASSRDRDYEQYF
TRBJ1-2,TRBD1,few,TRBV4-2,TGTGCCAGCAGCCAAGATTTAAGGACAGGGGGTTCTGGCTACACCTTC,CASSQDLRTGGSGYTF
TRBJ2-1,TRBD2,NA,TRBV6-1,TGTGCCAGCAGTGAAACGCGCGGGGGAGACAATGAGCAGTTCTTC,CASSETRGGDNEQFF
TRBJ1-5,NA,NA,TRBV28,TGTGCCACCCTCCGGGACAATTACCGCAATCAGCCCCAGCATTTT,CATLRDNYRNQPQHF
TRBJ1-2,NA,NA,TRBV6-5,TGTGCCAGCGAGAATACTAACTATGGCTACACCTTC,CASENTNYGYTF
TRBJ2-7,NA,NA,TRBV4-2,TGTGCCAGCAGCCAAGAGGGCAGTAGGGGTTACGAGCAGTACTTC,CASSQEGSRGYEQYF
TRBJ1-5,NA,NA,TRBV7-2,TGTGCCAGCAGCTTAGTCTCAGGGAAAGGCAATCAGCCCCAGCATTTT,CASSLVSGKGNQPQHF
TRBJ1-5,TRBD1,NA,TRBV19,TGTGCCAGTAGTTTCAGACAGGGGCGGGTGGGCAATCAGCCCCAGCATTTT,CASSFRQGRVGNQPQHF
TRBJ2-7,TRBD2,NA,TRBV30,TGTGCCTGGAGTGCCTCCGGGACTAGCGGGTACGAGCAGTACTTC,CAWSASGTSGYEQYF
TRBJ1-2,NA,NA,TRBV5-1,TGCGCCAGCAGCTTGGTGGCAGGGGAGGGTGGCTACACCTTC,CASSLVAGEGGYTF
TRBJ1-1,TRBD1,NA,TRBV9,TGTGCCAGCGGGGACAGGAACACTGAAGCTTTCTTT,CASGDRNTEAFF
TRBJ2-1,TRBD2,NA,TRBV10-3,TGTGCCATCTCCTGGGGGGGGAGCTACAATGAGCAGTTCTTC,CAISWGGSYNEQFF
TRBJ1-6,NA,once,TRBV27,TGTGCCAGCAGTTTAGCGGGGGAATATAATTCACCCCTCCACTTT,CASSLAGEYNSPLHF
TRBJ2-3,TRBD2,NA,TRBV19,TGTGCCAGTAGTATATTCGGGGGGGCCGTCACAGATACGCAGTATTTT,CASSIFGGAVTDTQYF
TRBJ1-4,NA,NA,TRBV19,TGTGCCAGTAGTATGGTGTTTTTCGGTGAAAAACTGTTTTTT,CASSMVFFGEKLFF
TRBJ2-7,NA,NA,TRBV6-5,TGTGCCAGCAGTTACTCGTGGTCCCAGGGCGACCACGAGCAGTACTTC,CASSYSWSQGDHEQYF
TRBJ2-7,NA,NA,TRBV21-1,TGTGCCAGCAGCAGGCCGGACAGGCAGTACTTC,CASSRPDRQYF
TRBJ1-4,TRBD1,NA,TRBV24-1,TGTGCCACTCTCGACAGGGGGACAGGGAGGGGCCCAACTAATGAAAAACTGTTTTTT,CATLDRGTGRGPTNEKLFF
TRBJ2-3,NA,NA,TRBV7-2,TGTGCCAGCAGCGATCTCGGCGGGGTTACAGATACGCAGTATTTT,CASSDLGGVTDTQYF
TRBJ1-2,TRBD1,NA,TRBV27,TGTGCCAGCAGTTTAAACCCCCTACAGGGGGCGCAGGATGGCTACACCTTC,CASSLNPLQGAQDGYTF
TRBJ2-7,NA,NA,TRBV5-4,TGTGCCAGCAGCGCAGGGGGGTCGTCTTTGGACGAGCAGTACTTC,CASSAGGSSLDEQYF
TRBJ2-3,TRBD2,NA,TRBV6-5,TGTGCCAGCAGTTACTCGAAGGCTAGCGGGGGGGATACGCAGTATTTT,CASSYSKASGGDTQYF
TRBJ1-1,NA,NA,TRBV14,TGTGCCAGCAGCCTCATGCTGGGGGGGCAAGCTTTCTTT,CASSLMLGGQAFF
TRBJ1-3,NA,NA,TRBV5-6,TGTGCCAGCAGCCGGACAGACGCTGGAAACACCATATATTTT,CASSRTDAGNTIYF
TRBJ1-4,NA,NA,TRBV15,TGTGCCACCAGCAGAGAACAGGGTTCTTTTGAAAAACTGTTTTTT,CATSREQGSFEKLFF
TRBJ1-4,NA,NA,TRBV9,TGTGCCAGCAGCGCAGCGCCCCTGACAGAGGTGTTTTTT,CASSAAPLTEVFF
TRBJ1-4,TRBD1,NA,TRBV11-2,TGTGCCAGCAGCTTAGACGCACCGGGACAGGGCCTGGGAATTCGCGAAAAACTGTTTTTT,CASSLDAPGQGLGIREKLFF
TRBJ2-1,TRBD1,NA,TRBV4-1,TGCGCCAGCAGCACCCTCCTCTCCGGGACAGGCCACAATGAGCAGTTCTTC,CASSTLLSGTGHNEQFF
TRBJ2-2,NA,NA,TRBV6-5,TGTGCCAGCAGTCCTACAGGGTCGGGGACCGGGGAGCTGTTTTTT,CASSPTGSGTGELFF
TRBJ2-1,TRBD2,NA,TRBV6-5,TGTGCCAGCAGTTATGGTGGTAGCGGGGGGGCCTGGGAGCAGTTCTTC,CASSYGGSGGAWEQFF
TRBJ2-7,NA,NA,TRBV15,TGTGCCACCAGCAGACGTGGACTGCTGCCCGAGGAGCAGTACTTC,CATSRRGLLPEEQYF
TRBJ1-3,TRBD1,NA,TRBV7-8,TGTGCCAGCAGCTTTGGACAGGCATCGCCTGGAAACACCATATATTTT,CASSFGQASPGNTIYF
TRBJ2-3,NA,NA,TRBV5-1,TGCGCCAGCAGCCCGGAGGGACAGCCCACAGATACGCAGTATTTT,CASSPEGQPTDTQYF
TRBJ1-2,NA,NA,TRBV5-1,TGCGCCAGCAGCTTGGAAGGGGGTAACTATGGCTACACCTTC,CASSLEGGNYGYTF
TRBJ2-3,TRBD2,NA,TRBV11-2,TGTGCCAGCAGCTTAGACAGTGGGACTAGCGGGGGGGATACGCAGTATTTT,CASSLDSGTSGGDTQYF
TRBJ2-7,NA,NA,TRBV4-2,TGTGCCAGCAGCCAAGATGAGGCATCCTACGAGCAGTACTTC,CASSQDEASYEQYF
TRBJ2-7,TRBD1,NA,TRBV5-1,TGCGCCAGCAGCTTGGACAGGGCAGGGGGCAAGGAGCAGTACTTC,CASSLDRAGGKEQYF
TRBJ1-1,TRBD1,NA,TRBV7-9,TGTGCCAGCAGCTTAGGGAATTCGGACAGGGGGAACACTGAAGCTTTCTTT,CASSLGNSDRGNTEAFF
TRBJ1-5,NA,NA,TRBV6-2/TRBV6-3,TGTGCCAGCAGTTACTCCCTTCACTCCAATCAGCCCCAGCATTTT,CASSYSLHSNQPQHF
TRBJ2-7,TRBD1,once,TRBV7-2,TGTGCCAGCAGCCTGGGACAGGGTTTTTTGCAGTACTTC,CASSLGQGFLQYF